A single sample gave rise to the 30 T cell receptor beta chains below, sequenced in a study of cytomegalovirus exposure and HLA in healthy donors. The PCR ran on 60 Vbeta and 13 Jbeta primers. Assay: immunoSEQ multiplex PCR; the TCRdb copy retains only in-frame clones and omits some. Among about 150,000 clones, around 79% were seen once, and the ten largest hold 1.5% to 2%. The sequencing sample was made of PBMCs. The receptors shown here come from a woman aged 25 to 39 in good health and CMV-seronegative.

This chain links TRBV29-1 with TRBJ2-1; 13 bases are shared with TRBD2. Germline CDR1 and CDR2: SQVTM and ANQGSEA. Unmatched junction bases numbered 9, after V lost 4 bases and J lost 0 bases. The CDR3 sequence is 18 residues long. As DNA, the CDR3 is TGCAGCGTTGTAGTGGGACTAGCGGGGTCCCTCTCCTACAATGAGCAGTTCTTC. Its protein product is CSVVVGLAGSLSYNEQFF.

The chain uses TRBV5-4 and TRBJ1-1; 8 bases are shared with TRBD1. The CDR3 covers 14 residues. The ends lost 0 bases at V and 4 bases at J; junction bases unmatched: 2. CDR1 is SGHNT, CDR2 YYREEE, per germline (reference sequence). In DNA, the CDR3 is TGTGCCAGCAGCTTGGTACAGGGGGGCACTGAAGCTTTCTTT. Amino acids: CASSLVQGGTEAFF.

J is TRBJ2-7 and V is TRBV7-2; the D is unclear. The CDR3 spans 14 residues. V lost 4 bases and J 0 bases, leaving 10 bases between the germline ends. CDR1 SGHTA and CDR2 FQGNSA come from the germline V gene. CDR3 region: CASSSLPSSYEQYF. The CDR3 bases are TGTGCCAGCAGCTCACTTCCATCCTCCTACGAGCAGTACTTC.

The table lists this clone with a few counts. The V gene is TRBV5-1, the J gene TRBJ2-1, with TRBD2 as a possible D gene (5 bases). Germline CDR1 and CDR2: SGHRS and YFSETQ. The CDR3 has 17 amino acids. The V end lost 4 bases, the J end lost 0 bases, and 17 bases lay between the germline ends. CDR3 loop: CASSVQLGQTSYNEQFF. The DNA of the CDR3 is TGCGCCAGCAGCGTCCAACTAGGGCAAACCTCCTACAATGAGCAGTTCTTC.

The CDR3 is CASSSRAGGPLNEQFF. CDR3 DNA sequence: TGTGCCAGCAGCTCCCGAGCGGGGGGGCCTTTGAATGAGCAGTTCTTC. The chain couples TRBV7-3 to TRBJ2-1, with 10 positions matching TRBD2. Losses at the gene ends were 4 bases for V and 7 bases for J; bases not matched to a gene: 10. CDR1 is SGHTA, CDR2 FQGTGA, per germline. CDR3 length: 16 residues.

The CDR3 sequence is CASSGQGGSEAFF. As DNA, the CDR3 is TGTGCCAGCAGTGGACAGGGGGGATCTGAAGCTTTCTTT. The rearrangement joins TRBV6-5 to TRBJ1-1; 10 nucleotides match TRBD1. CDR3 length: 13 residues. Trimming removed 5 bases from V and 6 bases from J; junction bases left unmatched: 3. CDR1 and CDR2 (germline): MNHEY, SVGAGI.

The chain's CDR3 is CASSLGAGGRNTGELFF. The CDR3 DNA sequence: TGCGCCAGCAGCTTGGGCGCGGGGGGCCGGAACACCGGGGAGCTGTTTTTT. This sequence joins TRBV5-1 and TRBJ2-2; TRBD2 agrees at 8 bases. V gave up 0 bases and J gave up 1 base; unmatched junction bases: 5. CDR1 is SGHRS and CDR2 is YFSETQ in the germline V gene. This CDR3 has 17 amino acids.

This rearrangement joins TRBV19 to TRBJ2-1; 12 bases line up with TRBD2. The CDR3 has 14 residues. Losses at the gene ends were 6 bases for V and 7 bases for J; bases not matched to a gene: 4. Germline V gene sequence: CDR1 LNHDA, CDR2 SQIVND (reference sequence). This chain's CDR3 is CASRWTSGVNEQFF. The CDR3 DNA reads TGTGCCAGTAGATGGACTAGCGGGGTTAATGAGCAGTTCTTC. Variable domain in full (rest from reference TRBV19 and TRBJ2-1): DGGITQSPKYLFRKEGQNVTLSCEQNLNHDAMYWYRQDPGQGLRLIYYSQIVNDFQKGDIAEGYSVSREKKESFPLTVTSAQKNPTAFYLCASRWTSGVNEQFFGPGTRLTVL.

The rearrangement uses TRBV6-6 and TRBJ2-1, with TRBD2 matching over 7 bases. V was pared by 0 bases and J by 12 bases, with 8 bases of the junction left unmatched. From germline, CDR1 is MNHNY and CDR2 SVGAGI (reference sequence). CDR3 size: 14 residues. DNA of the CDR3: TGTGCCAGCAGTTACTCGGGAGGGGTAGTTGTGCAGTTCTTC. Amino acid sequence: CASSYSGGVVVQFF.

The chain recombines TRBV2 with TRBJ2-5, with 8 bases fitting TRBD1. V lost 7 bases, J lost 2 bases, and 9 bases stayed unmatched. CDR3 length equals 15 residues. Germline assignment: CDR1 SNHLY and CDR2 FYNNEI. The DNA of the CDR3 is TGTGCCAGCATCAAAGGACAGGGTAGGCAAGAGACCCAGTACTTC. Amino acid sequence: CASIKGQGRQETQYF.

The chain joins TRBV6-1 to TRBJ1-2, with D possibly TRBD1 on 5 matching bases. CDR3 length: 15 residues. Germline V gene data show CDR1 as MNHNS and CDR2 as SASEGT. The V end lost 0 bases, the J end lost 4 bases, and 12 bases lay between the germline ends. Written as DNA, the CDR3 is TGTGCCAGCAGTGAAGCGCGTCAGGGCGGCTATGGCTACACCTTC. This codes for CASSEARQGGYGYTF.

The chain recombines TRBV5-6 with TRBJ2-3; D is undetermined. Trimming left V 0 bases short and J 1 base short, with 12 bases between. The length of the CDR3 is 16 residues. CDR1 is SGHDT, CDR2 YYEEEE, per germline. CDR3 bases: TGTGCCAGCAGCTTGGCTTATGGCCTGCGCACAGATACGCAGTATTTT. Translation gives CASSLAYGLRTDTQYF.

The rearrangement joins TRBV6-5 to TRBJ1-2, with 8 bases that match TRBD1. V shed 8 bases and J 8 bases; nucleotides not matched to a gene: 13. CDR1 MNHEY and CDR2 SVGAGI come from the germline V gene. The CDR3 consists of 14 residues. The CDR3, as DNA: TGTGCCAGCCGAAGGGGACAGGACGGGAACGGCTACACCTTC. This gives the protein CASRRGQDGNGYTF.

V gene TRBV21-1 combines with J gene TRBJ1-4; the table calls TRBD1, which could not be checked here. TRBV21-1 is assigned pseudogene status. The CDR3 is made up of 15 amino acids. The CDR3 region has the DNA TGTGCCAGCAGCAAAGGGGGGCACTCCCGAGGGGAACTGTTTTTT. This encodes CASSKGGHSRGELFF.

V gene TRBV4-1 combines with J gene TRBJ2-3, with a possible D match to TRBD2 (5 bases). CDR1 and CDR2 (germline): MGHRA, YSYEKL. V lost 3 bases and J 2 bases, leaving 9 bases between the germline ends. The CDR3 is made up of 14 amino acids. This CDR3 reads CASSQTTSTDTQYF. The CDR3 DNA follows: TGCGCCAGCAGCCAGACTACCTCCACAGATACGCAGTATTTT.

This clone was detected a few times. J is TRBJ2-5 and V is TRBV11-2; TRBD2 matches 8 bases. Germline V lookup: CDR1 SGHAT, CDR2 FQNNGV. Unmatched junction bases numbered 10, after V lost 4 bases and J lost 0 bases. This CDR3 has 17 residues. CDR3 sequence (DNA): TGTGCCAGCAGCTCCGGCGGGGGCGGGGGGTACCAAGAGACCCAGTACTTC. It specifies CASSSGGGGGYQETQYF. Full variable domain (outside the CDR3, taken from reference TRBV11-2 and TRBJ2-5): EAGVAQSPRYKIIEKRQSVAFWCNPISGHATLYWYQQILGQGPKLLIQFQNNGVVDDSQLPKDRFSAERLKGVDSTLKIQPAKLEDSAVYLCASSSGGGGGYQETQYFGPGTRLLVL.

A few counts support this clone. V gene TRBV5-6 combines with J gene TRBJ1-2, with 12 nucleotides matching TRBD1. The CDR3 has 16 amino acids. CDR1 is SGHDT and CDR2 is YYEEEE in the germline V gene. V was pared by 3 bases and J by 4 bases, with 7 bases of the junction left unmatched. The CDR3 protein is CASSSPGQGAGYGYTF. As DNA, the CDR3 is TGTGCCAGCAGCTCCCCGGGACAGGGGGCCGGCTATGGCTACACCTTC.

This chain links TRBV10-3 with TRBJ1-1; 7 bases map to TRBD1. The germline gives CDR1 ENHRY, CDR2 SYGVKD. CDR3 size: 12 residues. V trimming: 6 bases; J trimming: 4 bases; junction bases outside the gene matches: 2. CDR3 DNA: TGTGCCATCAGAGCAGGGGGCACTGAAGCTTTCTTT. This gives the protein CAIRAGGTEAFF.

The V gene is TRBV19, the J gene TRBJ1-1; 10 nucleotides line up with TRBD1. Trimming removed 6 bases from V and 5 bases from J; junction bases left unmatched: 12. Germline lookup yields CDR1 LNHDA and CDR2 SQIVND (reference sequence). The CDR3 is made up of 16 amino acids. The chain's CDR3 is CASRAGQGSLRTEAFF. The CDR3 DNA sequence: TGTGCCAGTAGGGCGGGACAGGGGTCCTTGAGGACTGAAGCTTTCTTT.

This clone was seen a few times. V and J are TRBV4-3 and TRBJ1-2, with D perhaps TRBD1 (6 bases). Germline V CDR1 and CDR2: LGHNA, YSLEER. V was cut by 1 base and J by 6 bases, with 12 bases left in between. CDR3 length: 14 residues. CDR3 DNA sequence: TGCGCCAGCAGCCAAGGAGGGGGACGAAATGGCTACACCTTC. This sequence encodes CASSQGGGRNGYTF.

The chain recombines TRBV6-5 with TRBJ1-2, with 8 bases matching TRBD1. In germline, CDR1 is MNHEY, CDR2 SVGAGI. The CDR3 consists of 16 residues. J was trimmed by 8 bases and V by 0 bases; bases with no gene match: 11. In DNA form, the CDR3 reads TGTGCCAGCAGTTACTCGGAGCAGGGGGCCTGGGTGGGCTACACCTTC. Encoded protein: CASSYSEQGAWVGYTF.

The genes are TRBV7-9 and TRBJ2-2; D unresolved. Germline V gene sequence: CDR1 SEHNR, CDR2 FQNEAQ (reference sequence). Trimming cost V 5 bases and J 1 base, with 5 bases left between them. This CDR3 is 13 amino acids long. CDR3 sequence reads: CASSRQNTGELFF. The CDR3 DNA follows: TGTGCCAGCAGCAGACAGAACACCGGGGAGCTGTTTTTT.

The chain uses TRBV5-6 and TRBJ2-5; D gene ambiguous. The germline V gene has CDR1 SGHDT and CDR2 YYEEEE. Trimming removed 1 base from V and 5 bases from J, with 15 bases in between. The CDR3 extends over 15 amino acids. The CDR3 DNA follows: TGTGCCAGCAGCTTGAGGTGGCAGGCATATGAGACCCAGTACTTC. It specifies CASSLRWQAYETQYF.

As concerns this clone: This specimen includes other DNA sequences encoding the same CDR3. The J gene is TRBJ1-5, the V gene TRBV7-2; D is ambiguous. The germline V and J ends were trimmed by 3 bases and 0 bases, with 6 bases remaining between them. Per the germline V gene, CDR1 is SGHTA and CDR2 is FQGNSA. The CDR3 runs 14 residues. The CDR3 nucleotides read TGTGCCAGCAGCTTCGGGTATAGCAATCAGCCCCAGCATTTT. Amino acids: CASSFGYSNQPQHF.

This rearrangement joins TRBV4-2 to TRBJ1-2; tentatively, D is TRBD1 (5 bases). V was pared by 3 bases and J by 10 bases, with 15 bases between. The CDR3 sequence is 13 residues long. CDR1 LGHNA and CDR2 YNFKEQ come from the germline V gene. In DNA, the CDR3 is TGTGCCAGCAGCCATGATAAGGGGCAGTTCTACACCTTC. It yields the protein CASSHDKGQFYTF.

The chain recombines TRBV13 with TRBJ2-5, with 14 bases aligning to TRBD2. The V gene end was trimmed by 4 bases and the J gene end by 9 bases; junction bases not matched to a gene: 7. From germline, CDR1 is PRHDT and CDR2 FYEKMQ (reference sequence). The CDR3 has 15 residues. The CDR3 sequence: CASSSRTSGGSAQYF. CDR3 nucleotide sequence: TGTGCCAGCAGCTCAAGGACTAGCGGGGGGTCGGCCCAGTACTTC.

The V and J genes are TRBV14 and TRBJ1-6; no reliable D call. The CDR3 is 13 residues long. Trimming shortened V by 2 bases and J by 5 bases, and 4 bases separated the two germline ends. Germline values: CDR1 SGHDN, CDR2 FVKESK. CDR3 in DNA: TGTGCCAGCAGCCAACTCGATAATTCACCCCTCCACTTT. Amino acid sequence: CASSQLDNSPLHF. Complete variable domain (other parts from reference TRBV14 and TRBJ1-6): EAGVTQFPSHSVIEKGQTVTLRCDPISGHDNLYWYRRVMGKEIKFLLHFVKESKQDESGMPNNRFLAERTGGTYSTLKVQPAELEDSGVYFCASSQLDNSPLHFGNGTRLTVT.

This chain links TRBV4-1 with TRBJ1-5, with a weak D call TRBD1 (5 bases). In germline, CDR1 is MGHRA, CDR2 YSYEKL. The CDR3 consists of 15 residues. Trimming removed 1 base from V and 11 bases from J, with 18 bases in between. CDR3 amino acids: CASSQVWTPVVTQHF. CDR3 nucleotide sequence: TGCGCCAGCAGCCAAGTTTGGACACCAGTCGTGACCCAGCATTTT.

The CDR3 is CASSVDGGGDYGYTF. The CDR3 DNA follows: TGTGCCAGCAGCGTAGATGGAGGGGGCGACTATGGCTACACCTTC. J is TRBJ1-2 and V is TRBV9, with 7 positions matching TRBD1. This CDR3 has 15 residues. Germline V lookup: CDR1 SGDLS, CDR2 YYNGEE. Unmatched junction bases numbered 5, after V lost 0 bases and J lost 3 bases.

This rearrangement joins TRBV6-6 to TRBJ1-1, with TRBD1 matching 8 bases. CDR3 size: 15 residues. The ends lost 8 bases at V and 1 base at J; junction bases unmatched: 9. Germline V gene data show CDR1 as MNHNY and CDR2 as SVGAGI (reference sequence). The CDR3 DNA is TGTGCCAGCGCCTCCCCGGGGACAGGGAACACTGAAGCTTTCTTT. Translating it yields CASASPGTGNTEAFF.